The 20 T cell receptor beta chains listed next were all sequenced from one sample in a study of T cell responses to AZD1222 COVID-19 vaccine. TCRdb keeps only in-frame clones here, not all; method: immunoSEQ multiplex PCR. The table has approximately 120,000 clones, around 90% seen once. The sample here was peripheral blood, taken on day 0 of AZD1222 vaccination. These receptors all come from an adult in good health.

The V gene is TRBV5-1, the J gene TRBJ1-1; D possibly corresponds to TRBD1 (5 bases). The CDR3 contains 15 residues. The germline CDR1 and CDR2 sequences are SGHRS and YFSETQ. V was clipped by 6 bases and J by 1 base, with 16 bases between them. DNA for the CDR3: TGCGCCAGCAAGCCTGTCGGGCAGGGGAACACTGAAGCTTTCTTT. Encoded protein: CASKPVGQGNTEAFF.

The chain joins TRBV5-1 to TRBJ2-4, with D perhaps matching TRBD1 (6 bases). Germline CDR1 SGHRS, CDR2 YFSETQ. The CDR3 is 16 amino acids. The V end was cut by 4 bases, the J end by 0 bases, with 14 bases between. The CDR3 DNA is TGCGCCAGCAGCGGAACCGGGACAATAGCCAAAAACATTCAGTACTTC. Translated, it gives CASSGTGTIAKNIQYF. Complete variable domain (other parts from reference TRBV5-1 and TRBJ2-4): KAGVTQTPRYLIKTRGQQVTLSCSPISGHRSVSWYQQTPGQGLQFLFEYFSETQRNKGNFPGRFSGRQFSNSRSEMNVSTLELGDSALYLCASSGTGTIAKNIQYFGAGTRLSVL.

The chain combines TRBV18 with TRBJ2-7, with no clear D. The germline V gene encodes CDR1 KGHSH and CDR2 LQKENI. CDR3 length: 12 residues. V gave up 6 bases and J gave up 9 bases, with 15 bases separating them. CDR3 protein: CASSAASSGQYF. CDR3 DNA: TGTGCCAGCTCTGCCGCTTCCTCGGGGCAGTACTTC.

A remark on this clone: Other DNA sequences within the sample encode an identical CDR3. The chain combines TRBV2 with TRBJ1-4; D gene unclear. The CDR3 contains 11 residues. V was cut by 1 base and J by 8 bases, with 2 bases left in between. Germline V CDR1 and CDR2: SNHLY, FYNNEI. CDR3 nucleotides: TGTGCCAGCAGTGAAGGGGAAAAACTGTTTTTT. Amino acids: CASSEGEKLFF.

This clone was found once. This chain joins TRBV18 and TRBJ1-1; D call uncertain. V shed 4 bases and J shed 2 bases, with 5 bases lying between them. From germline, CDR1 is KGHSH and CDR2 LQKENI. The CDR3 totals 12 residues. CDR3 sequence: CASSRGNTEAFF. Written as DNA, the CDR3 is TGTGCCAGCTCACGAGGCAACACTGAAGCTTTCTTT.

The rearrangement links TRBV6-5 to TRBJ1-3, with D perhaps matching TRBD1 (6 bases). Germline V gene data show CDR1 as MNHEY and CDR2 as SVGAGI. The CDR3 length is 16 residues. Between the trimmed V and J ends, which lost 0 bases and 3 bases, there was a span of 12 bases. The DNA of the CDR3 is TGTGCCAGCAGTTACTCGTCAGGGGATAGTGGAAACACCATATATTTT. It codes for CASSYSSGDSGNTIYF.

The chain has TRBV5-4 and TRBJ2-7; the D gene could be TRBD1 or TRBD2 (5 bases each). V was clipped by 3 bases and J by 11 bases, with 18 bases between them. The CDR3 has 13 amino acids. Germline V lookup: CDR1 SGHNT, CDR2 YYREEE (reference sequence). The CDR3 loop is CASSWGTQNREYF. The DNA of the CDR3 is TGTGCCAGCAGCTGGGGGACCCAGAATCGGGAGTACTTC. Based on the CDR3 plus reference TRBV5-4 and TRBJ2-7, the full variable domain is ETGVTQSPTHLIKTRGQQVTLRCSSQSGHNTVSWYQQALGQGPQFIFQYYREEENGRGNFPPRFSGLQFPNYSSELNVNALELDDSALYLCASSWGTQNREYFGPGTRLTVT.

The chain joins TRBV19 to TRBJ1-5; TRBD1 is a possible D gene (6 bases). Trimming removed 3 bases from V and 7 bases from J, with 13 bases in between. Germline CDR1 and CDR2: LNHDA and SQIVND (reference sequence). The CDR3 has 14 residues. The CDR3 reads CASSIERGEQPQHF. CDR3 nucleotide sequence: TGTGCCAGTAGTATTGAAAGGGGGGAGCAGCCCCAGCATTTT.

The chain joins TRBV5-4 to TRBJ2-7; D may match TRBD1 or TRBD2 (5 bases each). Germline CDR1 reads SGHNT; CDR2 reads YYREEE (reference sequence). Trimming took 0 bases from V and 3 from J, leaving 10 bases between them. This CDR3 has 14 amino acids. The CDR3 DNA sequence: TGTGCCAGCAGCTTGGACGTTGGGGGCTACGAGCAGTACTTC. Amino acids: CASSLDVGGYEQYF.

CDR3 nucleotides: TGTGCCAGTAGTAAGGTCGGGACTGAAGAGACCCAGTACTTC. It yields the protein CASSKVGTEETQYF. The chain recombines TRBV19 with TRBJ2-5; TRBD2 might be the D (6 bases). With 4 bases removed from V and 3 bases from J, the gap between germline ends came to 12 bases. Looked up from germline, CDR1 is LNHDA and CDR2 is SQIVND (reference sequence). This CDR3 region has 14 residues.

J is TRBJ2-7 and V is TRBV6-5; 7 positions match TRBD1. V lost 6 bases, J lost 3 bases, and 5 bases stayed unmatched. The CDR3 length is 13 residues. Germline V CDR1 and CDR2: MNHEY, SVGAGI. CDR3 in DNA: TGTGCCAGCAGAGACAGGGCCCGCTACGAGCAGTACTTC. Translating it yields CASRDRARYEQYF.

The genes are TRBV6-6 and TRBJ1-5, with D perhaps TRBD1 (6 bases). Looked up from germline, CDR1 is MNHNY and CDR2 is SVGAGI (reference sequence). The CDR3 runs to 15 residues. Trimming removed 5 bases from V and 7 bases from J, with 18 bases in between. Written as DNA, the CDR3 is TGTGCCAGCAGTCCCGAGTTAGGCAGGGGCCAGCCCCAGCATTTT. Translated, it gives CASSPELGRGQPQHF.

The chain combines TRBV3-1 (or the pseudogene TRBV3-2) with TRBJ1-3; D unresolved. Germline CDR1 and CDR2: LGHDT and YNNKEL (reference sequence). Trimming shortened V by 0 bases and J by 8 bases, and 5 bases separated the two germline ends. The CDR3 has 12 amino acids. The CDR3 nucleotides are TGTGCCAGCAGCCAAGACGGATACACCATATATTTT. It translates to CASSQDGYTIYF.

The chain carries TRBV27 and TRBJ1-4; no reliable D call. CDR1 is MNHEY, CDR2 SMNVEV, per germline (reference sequence). This CDR3 comprises 16 residues. V gave up 7 bases and J gave up 8 bases, with 23 bases separating them. The CDR3 loop is CASMREQGAGNEKLFF. DNA of the CDR3: TGTGCCAGCATGAGAGAACAAGGCGCGGGAAACGAAAAACTGTTTTTT.

This chain uses TRBV3-1 (or the pseudogene TRBV3-2) with TRBJ2-3; 10 bases agree with TRBD2. There are 19 residues in the CDR3. V was clipped by 3 bases and J by 5 bases; unmatched bases: 17. The V gene's germline CDR1 is LGHDT and CDR2 YNNKEL (reference sequence). CDR3 amino acids: CASSHFSGVAGGRRDTQYF. The DNA for the CDR3 is TGTGCCAGCAGCCACTTCAGTGGGGTAGCGGGGGGTAGGAGAGATACGCAGTATTTT.

The V and J genes are TRBV4-3 and TRBJ1-2, with TRBD1 identical over 10 bases. The V gene end was trimmed by 4 bases and the J gene end by 3 bases; junction bases not matched to a gene: 8. Germline V gene lookup returns CDR1 LGHNA and CDR2 YSLEER. The CDR3 loop spans 16 amino acids. The CDR3 DNA reads TGCGCCAGCAGCCCACTCACCGGGACAGGGGACTATGGCTACACCTTC. Residues: CASSPLTGTGDYGYTF.

This clone was recorded once. V gene TRBV28 combines with J gene TRBJ1-2; D unclear. Germline values: CDR1 MDHEN, CDR2 SYDVKM. V lost 5 bases and J 5 bases, leaving 9 bases between the germline ends. The CDR3 covers 12 residues. For the CDR3, the DNA is TGTGCCAGCAGTGCACCGGGGTATGGCTACACCTTC. Translating gives CASSAPGYGYTF.

CDR3 in amino acids: CASSSPGRFYNEQFF. CDR3 nucleotides: TGTGCCAGCAGCTCCCCTGGCAGGTTCTACAATGAGCAGTTCTTC. V and J are TRBV7-8 and TRBJ2-1; D call uncertain. This CDR3 is built from 15 residues. Germline V gene lookup returns CDR1 SGHVS and CDR2 FQNEAQ. Trimming shortened V by 4 bases and J by 3 bases, and 13 bases separated the two germline ends.

This clone was picked up one time. The chain carries TRBV5-4 and TRBJ1-5; D is unresolved. The germline V gene encodes CDR1 SGHNT and CDR2 YYREEE (reference sequence). V dropped 5 bases and J dropped 2 bases, with 14 bases sitting between them. The CDR3 sequence is 15 residues long. The CDR3 DNA sequence: TGTGCCAGCAGTCCCCGGGCAGGAGGCAATCAGCCCCAGCATTTT. Its translation is CASSPRAGGNQPQHF. The full variable domain, in which reference TRBV5-4 and TRBJ1-5 provide the parts outside the CDR3, is ETGVTQSPTHLIKTRGQQVTLRCSSQSGHNTVSWYQQALGQGPQFIFQYYREEENGRGNFPPRFSGLQFPNYSSELNVNALELDDSALYLCASSPRAGGNQPQHFGDGTRLSIL.

V is TRBV5-8 and J is TRBJ1-5, with D hard to call. This CDR3 is built from 13 residues. Germline V CDR1 and CDR2: SGHTS, YDEGEE. With 5 bases removed from V and 5 bases from J, the gap between germline ends came to 11 bases. CDR3 in amino acids: CASSSDGHQPQHF. The CDR3 coding sequence is TGTGCCAGCAGTTCGGACGGGCATCAGCCCCAGCATTTT.